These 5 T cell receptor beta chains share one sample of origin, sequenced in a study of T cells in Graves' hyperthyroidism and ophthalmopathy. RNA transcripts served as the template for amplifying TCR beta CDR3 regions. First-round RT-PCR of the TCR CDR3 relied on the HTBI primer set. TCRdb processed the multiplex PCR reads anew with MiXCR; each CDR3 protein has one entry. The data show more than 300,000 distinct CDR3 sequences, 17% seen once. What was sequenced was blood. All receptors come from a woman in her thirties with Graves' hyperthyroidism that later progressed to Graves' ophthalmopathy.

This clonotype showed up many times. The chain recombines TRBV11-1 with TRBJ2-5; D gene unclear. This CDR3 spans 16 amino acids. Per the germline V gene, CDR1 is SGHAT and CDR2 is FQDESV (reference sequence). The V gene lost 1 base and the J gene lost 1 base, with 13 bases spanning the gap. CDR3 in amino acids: CASSLGVGRGQETQYF. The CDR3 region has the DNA TGTGCCAGCAGCTTAGGTGTCGGGCGAGGCCAAGAGACCCAGTACTTC.

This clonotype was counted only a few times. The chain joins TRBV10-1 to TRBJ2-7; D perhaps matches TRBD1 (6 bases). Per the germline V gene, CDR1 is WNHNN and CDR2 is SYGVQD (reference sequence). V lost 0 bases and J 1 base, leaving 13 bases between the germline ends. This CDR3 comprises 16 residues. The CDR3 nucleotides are TGCGCCAGCAGTGAGTCAGCAGGGGCCGCTTCCTACGAGCAGTACTTC. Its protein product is CASSESAGAASYEQYF.

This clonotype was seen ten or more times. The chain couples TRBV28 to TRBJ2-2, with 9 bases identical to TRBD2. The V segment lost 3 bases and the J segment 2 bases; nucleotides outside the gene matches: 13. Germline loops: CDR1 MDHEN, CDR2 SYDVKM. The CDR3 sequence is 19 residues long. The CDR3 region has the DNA TGTGCCAGCAGTTTTAGTCATAGCGGGGGCACCAAAAACACCGGGGAGCTGTTTTTT. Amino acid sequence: CASSFSHSGGTKNTGELFF.

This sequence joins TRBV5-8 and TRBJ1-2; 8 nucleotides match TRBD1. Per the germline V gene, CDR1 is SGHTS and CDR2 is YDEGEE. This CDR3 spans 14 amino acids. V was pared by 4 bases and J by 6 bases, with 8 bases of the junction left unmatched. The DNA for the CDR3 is TGTGCCAGCAGCCGGCCCCCGGACAGGGATGGCTACACCTTC. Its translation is CASSRPPDRDGYTF.

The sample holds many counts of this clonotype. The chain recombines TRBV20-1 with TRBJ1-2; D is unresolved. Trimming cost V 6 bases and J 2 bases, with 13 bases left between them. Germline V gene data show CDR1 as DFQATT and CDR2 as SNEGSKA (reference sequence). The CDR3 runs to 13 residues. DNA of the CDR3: TGCAGTGCCCCGAGGAGGAAAAACTATGGCTACACCTTC. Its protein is CSAPRRKNYGYTF.